This T cell receptor beta chain was recorded in a study of shared clonotypes between healthy human individuals. Ten immunoSEQ deep assay plates were used to sequence the DNA of unsorted PBMCs. This table comes from immunoSEQ multiplex PCR, and its TCRdb copy is limited to in-frame clones, with some not included. Of about 500,000 clones listed, roughly three quarters were seen once; the top ten hold around 13%. CDR1 and CDR2 from the germline V gene are SGHRS and YFSETQ. The V end lost 0 bases, the J end lost 3 bases, and 9 bases lay between the germline ends. The CDR3 consists of 15 residues. The genes are TRBV5-1 and TRBJ2-2; D may be TRBD1 (6 bases). The TCR comes from a woman in her forties in good health. Some clones in this sample may be carry-over from other donors' samples. The sample consisted of PBMCs. CDR3: CASSLGNRDTGELFF. The CDR3 DNA is TGCGCCAGCAGCTTGGGCAACAGGGACACCGGGGAGCTGTTTTTT.